These 12 T cell receptor beta chains came from one sample sequenced in a study of T cell responses to AZD1222 COVID-19 vaccine. Only in-frame clones appear in the TCRdb table, and some are missing; sequencing was by immunoSEQ multiplex PCR. The sample contains 150,000 to 200,000 clones, about 91% of which appear only once. The sample here was peripheral blood, taken 28 days after the second AZD1222 dose. All receptors come from an adult who received the AZD1222 COVID-19 vaccine.

The gene calls are TRBV7-2 and TRBJ1-2; maybe TRBD1 (5 bases). Trimming removed 5 bases at V and 4 bases at J, with 14 bases between. Germline CDR1 SGHTA, CDR2 FQGNSA. This CDR3 spans 14 amino acids. In DNA form, the CDR3 reads TGTGCCAGCAGCCCGGGCGAGGGGCTCTATGGCTACACCTTC. As protein: CASSPGEGLYGYTF.

The chain combines TRBV5-6 with TRBJ2-7; 11 nucleotides agree with TRBD2. Germline V lookup: CDR1 SGHDT, CDR2 YYEEEE. CDR3 size: 16 residues. V lost 0 bases, J lost 5 bases, and 7 bases stayed unmatched. The CDR3 sequence is CASSLALAGEFDEQYF. Written as DNA, the CDR3 is TGTGCCAGCAGCTTGGCACTAGCGGGAGAGTTTGACGAGCAGTACTTC.

This rearrangement joins TRBV7-6 to TRBJ1-5; D remains unclear. CDR3 size: 13 residues. Trimming pared 5 bases from V and 5 bases from J, leaving 10 bases between. The germline CDR1 and CDR2 sequences are SGHVS and FNYEAQ. The CDR3 bases are TGTGCCAGCAGCCTAAGGAGGGATCAGCCCCAGCATTTT. Protein product: CASSLRRDQPQHF.

This chain uses TRBV25-1 with TRBJ2-5; D call uncertain. The V end lost 3 bases, the J end lost 5 bases, and 10 bases lay between the germline ends. Germline assignment: CDR1 MGHDK and CDR2 SYGVNS. The length of the CDR3 is 13 residues. In DNA, the CDR3 is TGTGCCAGCAGTGAGTCATGGAGCGAGACCCAGTACTTC. Encoded protein: CASSESWSETQYF.

The chain is built from TRBV18 and TRBJ1-5; D remains unclear. This CDR3 has 12 residues. Between the trimmed V and J ends, which lost 4 bases and 2 bases, there was a span of 3 bases. The germline V gene encodes CDR1 KGHSH and CDR2 LQKENI. The CDR3 is CASSRGNQPQHF. Here the CDR3 DNA reads TGTGCCAGCTCACGAGGCAATCAGCCCCAGCATTTT.

In its sample, this clone was seen once. The chain recombines TRBV11-2 with TRBJ1-4; D might be TRBD1 (6 bases). Germline V lookup: CDR1 SGHAT, CDR2 FQNNGV. Trimming left V 5 bases short and J 3 bases short, with 13 bases between. The CDR3 consists of 15 residues. Here the CDR3 DNA reads TGTGCCAGCAGCCCCTGGGGGCGGGCTAATGAAAAACTGTTTTTT. It encodes CASSPWGRANEKLFF. The full variable domain, completed using reference TRBV11-2 and TRBJ1-4, is EAGVAQSPRYKIIEKRQSVAFWCNPISGHATLYWYQQILGQGPKLLIQFQNNGVVDDSQLPKDRFSAERLKGVDSTLKIQPAKLEDSAVYLCASSPWGRANEKLFFGSGTQLSVL.

The V and J genes are TRBV28 and TRBJ1-1, with D maybe TRBD1 (6 bases). The CDR3 has 16 residues. Germline CDR1 reads MDHEN; CDR2 reads SYDVKM. Trimming left V 5 bases short and J 4 bases short, with 20 bases between. CDR3 loop: CASSDTLGGGRTEAFF. The CDR3 DNA reads TGTGCCAGCAGTGACACCTTGGGGGGCGGTCGCACTGAAGCTTTCTTT.

V gene TRBV7-9 combines with J gene TRBJ2-3; D may be TRBD2 (5 bases). The CDR3 has 13 residues. V gave up 7 bases and J gave up 2 bases, with 10 bases separating them. Germline values: CDR1 SEHNR, CDR2 FQNEAQ (reference sequence). For the CDR3, the DNA is TGTGCCAGCACTCCGGGGAACACAGATACGCAGTATTTT. It yields the protein CASTPGNTDTQYF.

The chain joins TRBV11-2 to TRBJ1-1, with D possibly TRBD1 on 5 matching bases. Germline V gene lookup returns CDR1 SGHAT and CDR2 FQNNGV. CDR3 length: 16 residues. Trimming removed 3 bases at V and 4 bases at J, with 18 bases between. The CDR3 loop reads CASSLGQGPGGTEAFF. The CDR3 bases are TGTGCCAGCAGCTTGGGGCAGGGCCCCGGCGGCACTGAAGCTTTCTTT.

The gene calls are TRBV4-2 and TRBJ1-2, with 8 bases aligning to TRBD1. The CDR3 spans 17 residues. The J segment lost 3 bases and the V segment lost 1 base, leaving 10 bases of the junction unmatched. Germline CDR1 is LGHNA and CDR2 is YNFKEQ. This CDR3 reads CASSQVVGRGHDYGYTF. DNA for the CDR3: TGTGCCAGCAGCCAAGTCGTAGGCAGGGGGCACGACTATGGCTACACCTTC.

The rearrangement uses TRBV1 and TRBJ1-1; the listed D gene, TRBD1, was not tested against the DNA. TRBV1 is given as a pseudogene. The CDR3 has 18 residues. In DNA form, the CDR3 reads TGCACCAGCAGCCACGCAGACAGGGGGGCGAGGGTGAACACTGAAGCTTTCTTT. This translates into CTSSHADRGARVNTEAFF.

A note on this clone: The same CDR3 also results from other DNA sequences found in this sample. This chain links TRBV5-1 with TRBJ2-2; no clear D gene. CDR3 length: 14 residues. The ends were cut back, 4 bases at V and 0 bases at J, with 7 bases in the middle. Germline V gene data show CDR1 as SGHRS and CDR2 as YFSETQ. CDR3 bases: TGCGCCAGCAGCCTCGGCGCGAACACCGGGGAGCTGTTTTTT. This translates into CASSLGANTGELFF.